The 24 T cell receptor beta chains below all came from one sample that was sequenced in a study of brain T cells in children with intractable seizures. Here immunoSEQ multiplex PCR was the method, and the copy in TCRdb shows in-frame clones only, minus some. The table records about 22,000 clones, around 94% of them present only once. The input for sequencing was peripheral blood, taken at surgery. Receptors originate from a boy between 5 and 17 years old with focal cortical dysplasia and intractable seizures.

This rearrangement joins TRBV19 to TRBJ2-3; D unclear. The CDR3 sequence is 17 residues long. CDR1 and CDR2 (germline): LNHDA, SQIVND (reference sequence). V was pared by 7 bases and J by 4 bases, with 24 bases between. Written as DNA, the CDR3 is TGTGCCAGTACCCCCCCTAGAGGCTACTCTAGACCAGATACGCAGTATTTT. Residues: CASTPPRGYSRPDTQYF.

The genes are TRBV6-5 and TRBJ1-2; D might be TRBD1 (6 bases). The CDR3 consists of 14 residues. Per germline, CDR1 MNHEY and CDR2 SVGAGI. Trimming cost V 3 bases and J 8 bases, with 16 bases left between them. DNA for the CDR3: TGTGCCAGCAGTTATTCGACAGGTTCTGAAGGCTACACCTTC. It yields the protein CASSYSTGSEGYTF.

V gene TRBV11-2 combines with J gene TRBJ1-4, with TRBD1 identical over 10 bases. CDR1 and CDR2 (germline): SGHAT, FQNNGV. The V and J ends lost 3 bases and 5 bases, in that order; junction bases with no gene match: 0. The CDR3 contains 14 residues. As DNA, the CDR3 is TGTGCCAGCAGCTTGGGACAGGGGAATGAAAAACTGTTTTTT. It specifies CASSLGQGNEKLFF.

The chain's CDR3 is CASSLADTQYF. The CDR3 coding sequence is TGTGCCAGCAGTTTAGCGGATACGCAGTATTTT. The V gene is TRBV27, the J gene TRBJ2-3; unclear D gene. Trimming cost V 2 bases and J 6 bases, with 3 bases left between them. In germline, CDR1 is MNHEY, CDR2 SMNVEV (reference sequence). This CDR3 comprises 11 residues.

The rearrangement links TRBV29-1 to TRBJ2-1; D not certain. Per the germline V gene, CDR1 is SQVTM and CDR2 is ANQGSEA. The V and J ends lost 6 bases and 8 bases respectively, with 14 bases between them. CDR3 length equals 12 residues. The CDR3 DNA reads as TGCAGCGTCCTGCTGCCCAGCCATGAGCAGTTCTTC. This codes for CSVLLPSHEQFF.

This sequence joins TRBV10-3 and TRBJ1-5, with D hard to call. Trimming cost V 2 bases and J 0 bases, with 11 bases left between them. The CDR3 runs to 16 residues. From germline, CDR1 is ENHRY and CDR2 SYGVKD. CDR3 region: CAISEGRRNSNQPQHF. The CDR3 coding sequence is TGTGCCATCAGTGAGGGTCGTCGAAATAGCAATCAGCCCCAGCATTTT.

V usage is TRBV6-5 and J usage is TRBJ2-3; 9 bases agree with TRBD1. There are 14 residues in the CDR3. The V gene end was trimmed by 10 bases and the J gene end by 3 bases; junction bases not matched to a gene: 8. Germline V gene sequence: CDR1 MNHEY, CDR2 SVGAGI. The DNA for the CDR3 is TGTGCCACCAAAACAGGGGGCGAAACAGATACGCAGTATTTT. This encodes CATKTGGETDTQYF.

The chain carries TRBV28 and TRBJ1-1, with D possibly TRBD1 on 6 matching bases. Germline V gene sequence: CDR1 MDHEN, CDR2 SYDVKM. Trimming left V 11 bases short and J 1 base short, with 14 bases between. The CDR3 loop spans 13 amino acids. The CDR3 DNA reads as TGTGCCGGGGGGGGGCTTACGAACACTGAAGCTTTCTTT. Translating it yields CAGGGLTNTEAFF.

The chain employs TRBV19 and TRBJ2-7, with D possibly TRBD1 on 6 matching bases. Trimming removed 3 bases at V and 3 bases at J, with 9 bases between. From germline, CDR1 is LNHDA and CDR2 SQIVND (reference sequence). The CDR3 sequence is 13 residues long. CDR3 DNA sequence: TGTGCCAGTAGTATCGGGACAAACTACGAGCAGTACTTC. This translates into CASSIGTNYEQYF.

V gene TRBV5-6 combines with J gene TRBJ2-7; the match to TRBD1 covers 9 bases. V trimming: 4 bases; J trimming: 0 bases; junction bases outside the gene matches: 8. This CDR3 spans 16 amino acids. Germline CDR1 and CDR2: SGHDT and YYEEEE. The CDR3 loop reads CASSSSDRGPSYEQYV. The CDR3 DNA sequence: TGTGCCAGCAGCAGTTCGGACAGGGGCCCCTCCTACGAGCAGTACGTC.

The rearrangement links TRBV28 to TRBJ1-3; TRBD1 matches 7 bases. Germline assignment: CDR1 MDHEN and CDR2 SYDVKM. J lost 5 bases, V lost 9 bases, and 13 bases had no gene match. This CDR3 region has 15 residues. CDR3 in DNA: TGTGCCAGTCTCAAGAGGGACAGCCTAAGAAACACCATATATTTT. Translation gives CASLKRDSLRNTIYF.

This sequence joins TRBV5-6 and TRBJ2-7; 9 positions match TRBD1. This CDR3 has 15 amino acids. V was pared by 0 bases and J by 5 bases, with 6 bases of the junction left unmatched. Germline V gene data show CDR1 as SGHDT and CDR2 as YYEEEE. CDR3 bases: TGTGCCAGCAGCTTGGAAGGGACAGGGTACCACGAGCAGTACTTC. It translates to CASSLEGTGYHEQYF.

The V and J genes are TRBV5-6 and TRBJ1-1; weak D call: TRBD1 (5 bases). The CDR3 has 15 amino acids. V was cut by 4 bases and J by 3 bases, with 16 bases left in between. Looked up from germline, CDR1 is SGHDT and CDR2 is YYEEEE. The CDR3 spells CASSETGFAYTEAFF. The CDR3 nucleotides are TGTGCCAGCAGCGAAACAGGCTTTGCTTACACTGAAGCTTTCTTT.

This clone was picked up one time. This sequence joins TRBV6-5 and TRBJ1-1; D unresolved. Trimming stripped 4 bases from V and 1 base from J, with 4 bases between. The CDR3 extends over 12 amino acids. Germline V lookup: CDR1 MNHEY, CDR2 SVGAGI. This chain's CDR3 is CASSSTNTEAFF. In DNA form, the CDR3 reads TGTGCCAGCAGTTCTACGAACACTGAAGCTTTCTTT.

The genes are TRBV5-1 and TRBJ2-5; weak D call: TRBD1 (5 bases). The CDR3 length is 15 residues. The ends were cut back, 0 bases at V and 0 bases at J, with 9 bases in the middle. Germline CDR1 reads SGHRS; CDR2 reads YFSETQ. The CDR3 region is CASSLGGRYQETQYF. CDR3 sequence (DNA): TGCGCCAGCAGCTTGGGGGGCAGGTACCAAGAGACCCAGTACTTC.

The rearrangement uses TRBV6-5 and TRBJ1-5; D possibly corresponds to TRBD1 (6 bases). With 7 bases removed from V and 6 bases from J, the gap between germline ends came to 16 bases. Germline V gives CDR1 MNHEY, CDR2 SVGAGI. The CDR3 extends over 14 amino acids. The CDR3 is CASIPTGGSQPQHF. The CDR3, as DNA: TGTGCCAGCATTCCGACAGGAGGGAGTCAGCCCCAGCATTTT.

This rearrangement joins TRBV7-9 to TRBJ2-4, with a tentative D call TRBD1 (5 bases). V lost 5 bases to trimming and J lost 0 bases, with 11 bases between them. The CDR3 loop spans 15 amino acids. Looked up from germline, CDR1 is SEHNR and CDR2 is FQNEAQ (reference sequence). CDR3 bases: TGTGCCAGCAGCCCACAGGAGTTAGCCAAAAACATTCAGTACTTC. It encodes CASSPQELAKNIQYF. The whole variable domain, remainder taken from reference TRBV7-9 and TRBJ2-4, is DTGVSQNPRHKITKRGQNVTFRCDPISEHNRLYWYRQTLGQGPEFLTYFQNEAQLEKSRLLSDRFSAERPKGSFSTLEIQRTEQGDSAMYLCASSPQELAKNIQYFGAGTRLSVL.

This clone showed up just once. This rearrangement joins TRBV6-5 to TRBJ1-3, with D unclear. V was shortened by 7 bases and J by 4 bases, with 8 bases between the two germline ends. Germline V gives CDR1 MNHEY, CDR2 SVGAGI. This CDR3 is 12 amino acids long. The CDR3 region has the DNA TGTGCCAGCACCAACATGGGAAACACCATATATTTT. This sequence encodes CASTNMGNTIYF.

The chain couples TRBV9 to TRBJ1-3; perhaps TRBD1 as D (5 bases). The V gene lost 3 bases and the J gene lost 0 bases, with 16 bases spanning the gap. The CDR3 length is 17 residues. Per the germline V gene, CDR1 is SGDLS and CDR2 is YYNGEE. CDR3 DNA: TGTGCCAGCAGCGCGGAACCCAGGGTCTACTCTGGAAACACCATATATTTT. Its protein is CASSAEPRVYSGNTIYF.

The rearrangement links TRBV7-9 to TRBJ1-1; D remains unclear. V lost 4 bases to trimming and J lost 7 bases, with 13 bases between them. There are 13 residues in the CDR3. Germline CDR1 SEHNR, CDR2 FQNEAQ (reference sequence). CDR3 in DNA: TGTGCCAGCAGCTCGACGGGAAAGGTTGAAGCTTTCTTT. Residues: CASSSTGKVEAFF.

This clone appeared once. The rearrangement uses TRBV7-3 and TRBJ2-7; no reliable D call. CDR1 is SGHTA and CDR2 is FQGTGA in the germline V gene. CDR3 length: 18 residues. Trimming pared 4 bases from V and 6 bases from J, leaving 28 bases between. The CDR3 is CASSSKLYSSCGRSEQYV. For the CDR3, the DNA is TGTGCCAGCAGCTCTAAGCTGTATAGTAGCTGCGGACGTTCCGAGCAGTACGTC.

This clone was seen only once. The V gene is TRBV6-5, the J gene TRBJ2-2; D is unresolved. Trimming removed 8 bases at V and 5 bases at J, with 6 bases between. The germline V gene has CDR1 MNHEY and CDR2 SVGAGI. This CDR3 has 11 amino acids. CDR3 loop: CASGLTGELFF. The CDR3 nucleotides read TGTGCCAGCGGATTGACCGGGGAGCTGTTTTTT.

V is TRBV9 and J is TRBJ1-2; D not certain. Trimming removed 4 bases at V and 0 bases at J, with 16 bases between. CDR1 SGDLS and CDR2 YYNGEE come from the germline V gene. The CDR3 sequence is 16 residues long. The CDR3: CASSSHGRATNYGYTF. The CDR3 bases are TGTGCCAGCAGCTCTCATGGACGGGCCACTAACTATGGCTACACCTTC.

The CDR3 coding sequence is TGTGCCTGGAGTTGGGGACAGGGTGGAGAAAAACTGTTTTTT. Translation: CAWSWGQGGEKLFF. The V gene is TRBV30, the J gene TRBJ1-4, with 9 bases matching TRBD1. The CDR3 is 14 amino acids. J gave up 8 bases and V 2 bases, and 6 bases lay outside the gene matches. CDR1 and CDR2 from the germline V gene are GTSNPN and SVGIG (reference sequence).